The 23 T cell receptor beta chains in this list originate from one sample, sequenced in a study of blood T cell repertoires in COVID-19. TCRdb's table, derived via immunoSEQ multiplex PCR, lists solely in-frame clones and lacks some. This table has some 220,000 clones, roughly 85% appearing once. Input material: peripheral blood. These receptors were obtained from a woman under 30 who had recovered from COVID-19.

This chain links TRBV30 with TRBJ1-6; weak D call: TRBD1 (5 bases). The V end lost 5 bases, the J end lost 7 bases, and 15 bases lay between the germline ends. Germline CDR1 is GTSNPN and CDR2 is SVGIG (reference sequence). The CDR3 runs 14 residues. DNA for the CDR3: TGTGCCTGGGATTCTCAGGGTCTCAATTCACCCCTCCACTTT. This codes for CAWDSQGLNSPLHF. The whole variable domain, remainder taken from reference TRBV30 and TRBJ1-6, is SQTIHQWPATLVQPVGSPLSLECTVEGTSNPNLYWYRQAAGRGLQLLFYSVGIGQISSEVPQNLSASRPQDRQFILSSKKLLLSDSGFYLCAWDSQGLNSPLHFGNGTRLTVT.

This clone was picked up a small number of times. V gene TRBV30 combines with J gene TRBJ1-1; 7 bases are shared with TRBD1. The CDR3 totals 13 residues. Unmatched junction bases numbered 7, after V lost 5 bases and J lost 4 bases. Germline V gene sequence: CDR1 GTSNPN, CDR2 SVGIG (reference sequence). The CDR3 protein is CAWRNPGGTEAFF. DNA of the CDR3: TGTGCCTGGCGAAATCCAGGGGGCACTGAAGCTTTCTTT.

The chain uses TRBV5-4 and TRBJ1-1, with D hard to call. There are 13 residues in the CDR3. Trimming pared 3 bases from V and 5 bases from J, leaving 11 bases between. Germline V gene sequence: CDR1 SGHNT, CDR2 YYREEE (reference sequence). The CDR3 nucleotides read TGTGCCAGCAGCTCGTCTCAGAGGACTGAAGCTTTCTTT. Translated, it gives CASSSSQRTEAFF.

Written as DNA, the CDR3 is TGTGCTAGTGGCCCCACTTGGGCGGGGAGCAATGAGCAGTTCTTC. It codes for CASGPTWAGSNEQFF. The J gene is TRBJ2-1, the V gene TRBV12-5; maybe TRBD2 (6 bases). The V and J ends lost 6 bases and 6 bases respectively, with 18 bases between them. CDR1 and CDR2 (germline): LGHNT, FRNRAP. This CDR3 spans 15 amino acids.

CDR3 amino acids: CASRSGTVNSPLHF. The CDR3 DNA reads TGCGCCAGCAGATCCGGGACAGTTAATTCACCCCTCCACTTT. V is TRBV10-2 and J is TRBJ1-6; 7 positions match TRBD1. With V trimmed by 6 bases and J by 6 bases, 5 bases remained unmatched. Germline assignment: CDR1 WSHSY and CDR2 SAAADI. The CDR3 consists of 14 residues.

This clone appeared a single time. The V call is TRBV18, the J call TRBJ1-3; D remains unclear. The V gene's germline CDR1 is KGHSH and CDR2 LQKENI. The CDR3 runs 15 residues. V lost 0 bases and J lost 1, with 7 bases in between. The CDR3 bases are TGTGCCAGCTCACCACCAGTTGCGTCTGGAAACACCATATATTTT. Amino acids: CASSPPVASGNTIYF.

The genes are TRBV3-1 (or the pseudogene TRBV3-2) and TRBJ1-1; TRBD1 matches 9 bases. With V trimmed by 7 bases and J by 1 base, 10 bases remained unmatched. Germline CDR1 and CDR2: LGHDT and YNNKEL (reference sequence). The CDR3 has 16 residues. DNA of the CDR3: TGTGCCAGCACACGCTTTCCGGGACAGGGGAACACTGAAGCTTTCTTT. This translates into CASTRFPGQGNTEAFF.

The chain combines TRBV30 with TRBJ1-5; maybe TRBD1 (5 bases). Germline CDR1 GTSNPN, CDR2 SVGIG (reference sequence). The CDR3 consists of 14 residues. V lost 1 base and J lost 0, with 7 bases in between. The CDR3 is CAWSAGLSNQPQHF. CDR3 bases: TGTGCCTGGAGTGCAGGGCTTAGCAATCAGCCCCAGCATTTT.

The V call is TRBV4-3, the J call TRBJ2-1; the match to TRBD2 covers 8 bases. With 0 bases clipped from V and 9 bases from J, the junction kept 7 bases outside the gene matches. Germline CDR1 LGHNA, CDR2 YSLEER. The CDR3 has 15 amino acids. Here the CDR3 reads CASSQDPAGAFEQFF. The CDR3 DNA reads TGCGCCAGCAGCCAAGATCCAGCGGGAGCTTTTGAGCAGTTCTTC.

CDR3 in DNA: TGTGCCAGTAGTATAGGAGTGAACACTGAAGCTTTCTTT. It is translated as CASSIGVNTEAFF. The chain uses TRBV19 and TRBJ1-1; no definite D call. The CDR3 loop spans 13 amino acids. The V end lost 1 base, the J end lost 0 bases, and 3 bases lay between the germline ends. Germline loops: CDR1 LNHDA, CDR2 SQIVND (reference sequence).

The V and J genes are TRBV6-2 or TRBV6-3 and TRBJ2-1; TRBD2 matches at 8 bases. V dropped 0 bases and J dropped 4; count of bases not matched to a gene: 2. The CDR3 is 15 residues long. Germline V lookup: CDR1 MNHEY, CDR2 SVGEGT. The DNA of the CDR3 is TGTGCCAGCAGTTACTCTAGCGGGGTTTACAATGAGCAGTTCTTC. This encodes CASSYSSGVYNEQFF.

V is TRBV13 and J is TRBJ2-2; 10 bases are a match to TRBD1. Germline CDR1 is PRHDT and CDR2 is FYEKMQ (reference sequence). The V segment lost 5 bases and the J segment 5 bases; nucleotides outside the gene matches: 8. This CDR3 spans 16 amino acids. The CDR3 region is CASSPPGTGVTGELFF. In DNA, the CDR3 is TGTGCCAGCAGCCCCCCCGGGACAGGGGTTACCGGGGAGCTGTTTTTT.

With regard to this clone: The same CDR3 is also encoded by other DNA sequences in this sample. CDR3 sequence: CASSPLRGNYGYTF. The CDR3 nucleotides are TGTGCCAGCTCACCCCTACGGGGGAACTATGGCTACACCTTC. V and J are TRBV18 and TRBJ1-2; a possible D gene is TRBD1 (5 bases). Germline CDR1 reads KGHSH; CDR2 reads LQKENI. The CDR3 sequence is 14 residues long. Between the trimmed V and J ends, which lost 3 bases and 2 bases, there was a span of 10 bases.

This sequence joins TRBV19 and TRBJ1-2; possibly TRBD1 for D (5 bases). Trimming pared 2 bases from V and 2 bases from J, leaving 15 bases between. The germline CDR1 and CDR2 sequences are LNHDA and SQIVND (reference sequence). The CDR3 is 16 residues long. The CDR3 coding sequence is TGTGCCAGTAGTATAATAGGAGGGGCACTCAACTATGGCTACACCTTC. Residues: CASSIIGGALNYGYTF.

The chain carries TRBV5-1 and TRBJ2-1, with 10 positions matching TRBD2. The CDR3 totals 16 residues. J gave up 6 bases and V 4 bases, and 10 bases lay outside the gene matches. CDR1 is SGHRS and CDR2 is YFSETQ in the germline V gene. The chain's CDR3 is CASSRRVLAGGNEQFF. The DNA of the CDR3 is TGCGCCAGCAGCCGGAGAGTATTAGCGGGAGGCAATGAGCAGTTCTTC.

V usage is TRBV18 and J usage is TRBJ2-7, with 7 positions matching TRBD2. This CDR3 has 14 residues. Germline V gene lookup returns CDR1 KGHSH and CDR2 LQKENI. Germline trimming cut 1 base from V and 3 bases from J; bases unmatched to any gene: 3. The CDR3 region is CASSPQLASYEQYF. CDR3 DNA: TGTGCCAGCTCACCACAACTAGCGAGCTACGAGCAGTACTTC.

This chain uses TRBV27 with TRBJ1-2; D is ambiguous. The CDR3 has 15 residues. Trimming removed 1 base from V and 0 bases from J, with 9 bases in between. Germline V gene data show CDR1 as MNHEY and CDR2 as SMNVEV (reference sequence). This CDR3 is CASSLLGSTNYGYTF. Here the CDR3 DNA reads TGTGCCAGCAGTTTATTGGGCAGTACTAACTATGGCTACACCTTC.

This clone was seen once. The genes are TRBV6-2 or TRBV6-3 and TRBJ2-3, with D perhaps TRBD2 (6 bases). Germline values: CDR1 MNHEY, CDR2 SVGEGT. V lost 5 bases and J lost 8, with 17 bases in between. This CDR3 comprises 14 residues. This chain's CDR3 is CASSPLSGDLTQYF. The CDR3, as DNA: TGTGCCAGCAGTCCCCTGTCGGGGGACCTTACGCAGTATTTT.

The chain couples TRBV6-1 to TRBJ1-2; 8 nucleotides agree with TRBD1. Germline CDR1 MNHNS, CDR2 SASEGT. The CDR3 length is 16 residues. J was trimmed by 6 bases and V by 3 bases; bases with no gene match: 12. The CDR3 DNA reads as TGTGCCAGCAGTGAGAATCCAAGGACAGGGCCGGATGGCTACACCTTC. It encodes CASSENPRTGPDGYTF.

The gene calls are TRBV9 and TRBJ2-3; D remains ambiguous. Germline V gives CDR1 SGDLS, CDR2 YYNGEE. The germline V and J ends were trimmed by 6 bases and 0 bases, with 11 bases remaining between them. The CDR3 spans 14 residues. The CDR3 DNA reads TGTGCCAGCACGGGTGCGGTTAGCACAGATACGCAGTATTTT. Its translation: CASTGAVSTDTQYF.

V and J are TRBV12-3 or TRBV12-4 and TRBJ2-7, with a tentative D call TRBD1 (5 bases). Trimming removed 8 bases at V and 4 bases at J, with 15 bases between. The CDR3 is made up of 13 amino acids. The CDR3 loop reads CASQATVPYEQYF. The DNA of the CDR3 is TGTGCCAGCCAAGCGACAGTACCATACGAGCAGTACTTC.

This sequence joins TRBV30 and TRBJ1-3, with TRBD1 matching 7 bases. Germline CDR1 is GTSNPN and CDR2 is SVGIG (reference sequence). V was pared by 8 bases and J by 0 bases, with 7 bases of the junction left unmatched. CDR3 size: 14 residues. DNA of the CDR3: TGTGCCCACGGACAGGTCCACTCTGGAAACACCATATATTTT. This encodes CAHGQVHSGNTIYF. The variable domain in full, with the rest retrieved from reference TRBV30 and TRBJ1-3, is SQTIHQWPATLVQPVGSPLSLECTVEGTSNPNLYWYRQAAGRGLQLLFYSVGIGQISSEVPQNLSASRPQDRQFILSSKKLLLSDSGFYLCAHGQVHSGNTIYFGEGSWLTVV.

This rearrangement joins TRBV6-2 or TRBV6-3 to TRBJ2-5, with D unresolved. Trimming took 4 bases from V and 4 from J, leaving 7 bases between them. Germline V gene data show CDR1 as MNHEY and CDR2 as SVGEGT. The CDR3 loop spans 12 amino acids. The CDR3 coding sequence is TGTGCCAGCAGTTCCCCTGTAGAGACCCAGTACTTC. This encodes CASSSPVETQYF.